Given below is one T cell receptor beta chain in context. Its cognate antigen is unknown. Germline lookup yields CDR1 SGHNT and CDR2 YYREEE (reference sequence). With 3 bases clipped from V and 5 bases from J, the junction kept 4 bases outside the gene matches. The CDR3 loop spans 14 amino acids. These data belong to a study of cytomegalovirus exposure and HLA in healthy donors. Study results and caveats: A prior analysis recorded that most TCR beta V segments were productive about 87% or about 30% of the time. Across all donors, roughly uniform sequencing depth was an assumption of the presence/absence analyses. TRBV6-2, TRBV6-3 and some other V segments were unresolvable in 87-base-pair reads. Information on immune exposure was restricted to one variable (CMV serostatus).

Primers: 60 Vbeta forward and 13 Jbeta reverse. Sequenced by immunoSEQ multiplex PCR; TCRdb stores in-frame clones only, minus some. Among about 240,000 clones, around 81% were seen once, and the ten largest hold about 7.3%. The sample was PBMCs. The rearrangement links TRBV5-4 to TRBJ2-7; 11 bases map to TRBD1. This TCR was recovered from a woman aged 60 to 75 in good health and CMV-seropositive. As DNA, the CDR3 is TGTGCCAGCAGCTGGACGGACAGGGGGCACGAGCAGTACTTC. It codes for CASSWTDRGHEQYF. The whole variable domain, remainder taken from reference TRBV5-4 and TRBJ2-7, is ETGVTQSPTHLIKTRGQQVTLRCSSQSGHNTVSWYQQALGQGPQFIFQYYREEENGRGNFPPRFSGLQFPNYSSELNVNALELDDSALYLCASSWTDRGHEQYFGPGTRLTVT.